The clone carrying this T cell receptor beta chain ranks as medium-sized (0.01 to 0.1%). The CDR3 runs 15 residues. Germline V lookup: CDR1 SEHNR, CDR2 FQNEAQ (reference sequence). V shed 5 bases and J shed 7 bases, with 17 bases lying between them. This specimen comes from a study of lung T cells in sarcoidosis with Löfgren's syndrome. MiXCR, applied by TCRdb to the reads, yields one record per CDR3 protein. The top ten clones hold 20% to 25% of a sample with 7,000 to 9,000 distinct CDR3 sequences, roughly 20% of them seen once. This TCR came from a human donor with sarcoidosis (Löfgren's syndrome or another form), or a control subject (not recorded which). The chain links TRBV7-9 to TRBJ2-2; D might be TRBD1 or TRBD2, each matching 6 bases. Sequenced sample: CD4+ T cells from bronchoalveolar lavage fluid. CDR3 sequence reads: CASSPEGGALGELFF. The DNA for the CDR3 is TGTGCCAGCAGCCCAGAGGGGGGCGCCCTCGGGGAGCTGTTTTTT. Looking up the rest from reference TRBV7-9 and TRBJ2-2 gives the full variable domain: DTGVSQNPRHKITKRGQNVTFRCDPISEHNRLYWYRQTLGQGPEFLTYFQNEAQLEKSRLLSDRFSAERPKGSFSTLEIQRTEQGDSAMYLCASSPEGGALGELFFGEGSRLTVL.